The 10 T cell receptor beta chains below were found in one sample sequenced in a study of circulating CD8 cells and anti-PD-1 response in melanoma. Live CD3+CD8+TCRalphabeta+ cells were sorted into four subsets by PD-1 and/or TIGIT. Using about 15 ng of total RNA, TCR libraries were made with the QIAseq Immune Repertoire TCR panel. A single record per CDR3 protein comes from TCRdb applying MiXCR to the reads. Among approximately 100 distinct CDR3 sequences, 7% were seen once, and the ten largest hold about three fifths. The sequencing here drew on CD8+ T cells from PBMCs, taken at baseline or after one month of anti-PD-1 therapy (not recorded which). These receptors came from a human donor with melanoma.

Only one count was recorded for this clonotype. This CDR3 fails to terminate in the conserved phenylalanine or tryptophan, so it likely reflects a read error. Here the CDR3 DNA reads TGCAGTGCCAGGGGGCGCGACTCTGAAGCTTTCTTA. It is translated as CSARGRDSEAFL. The chain links TRBV20-1 to TRBJ1-1, with TRBD1 matching 8 bases. Germline values: CDR1 DFQATT, CDR2 SNEGSKA (reference sequence). The CDR3 extends over 12 amino acids. The ends lost 6 bases at V and 6 bases at J; junction bases unmatched: 6.

Judged by abundance, this clonotype is large. The chain uses TRBV20-1 and TRBJ2-7; no firm D call. Between the trimmed V and J ends, which lost 4 bases and 4 bases, there was a span of 11 bases. CDR1 is DFQATT and CDR2 is SNEGSKA in the germline V gene (reference sequence). The CDR3 is 12 residues long. The CDR3: CSAKNREYEQYF. DNA of the CDR3: TGCAGTGCTAAAAACAGAGAGTACGAGCAGTACTTC.

By share of the sample, this clonotype is large. The V gene is TRBV6-4, the J gene TRBJ2-1; D remains ambiguous. This CDR3 comprises 13 residues. Trimming left V 4 bases short and J 10 bases short, with 14 bases between. Germline CDR1 is MRHNA and CDR2 is SNTAGT. The CDR3: CASSAQDASEQFF. The CDR3 DNA reads as TGTGCCAGCAGTGCCCAGGACGCCTCGGAGCAGTTCTTC.

By sample share, this clonotype is large (0.1 to 1%). This sequence joins TRBV28 and TRBJ1-1; D call uncertain. The CDR3 is 14 amino acids. Trimming took 1 base from V and 1 from J, leaving 7 bases between them. Germline CDR1 and CDR2: MDHEN and SYDVKM. This CDR3 reads CASSLLWGNTEAFF. In nucleotides, the CDR3 is TGTGCCAGCAGTTTATTGTGGGGGAACACTGAAGCTTTCTTT.

In its sample, this clonotype is hyperexpanded (1% or more). The chain carries TRBV28 and TRBJ2-7; 10 bases align to TRBD2. The CDR3 consists of 15 residues. Trimming at V came to 7 bases and at J to 6 bases, leaving 12 bases not matched to a gene. CDR1 MDHEN and CDR2 SYDVKM come from the germline V gene. Here the CDR3 reads CASIPGTSESSEQYF. CDR3 in DNA: TGTGCCAGCATCCCCGGGACTAGCGAGTCGAGCGAGCAGTACTTC.

The sample holds a few counts of this clonotype. A read error is likely here: a far larger clone is one base away. This chain uses TRBV28 with TRBJ2-5; 9 bases map to TRBD2. J lost 11 bases, V lost 7 bases, and 14 bases had no gene match. This CDR3 has 14 amino acids. Looked up from germline, CDR1 is MDHEN and CDR2 is SYDVKM. CDR3 bases: TGTGCCAGCATGGCGGGAGGGGAGGTGAATGAGCAGTACTTC. Its protein product is CASMAGGEVNEQYF. Full variable domain (outside the CDR3, taken from reference TRBV28 and TRBJ2-5): DVKVTQSSRYLVKRTGEKVFLECVQDMDHENMFWYRQDPGLGLRLIYFSYDVKMKEKGDIPEGYSVSREKKERFSLILESASTNQTSMYLCASMAGGEVNEQYFGPGTRLLVL.

The V gene is TRBV13, the J gene TRBJ2-7, with TRBD1 identical over 12 bases. The CDR3 sequence is 14 residues long. J was trimmed by 9 bases and V by 4 bases; bases with no gene match: 7. Germline-derived CDR1 and CDR2 are PRHDT and FYEKMQ (reference sequence). The CDR3 protein is CASSSGTGGAWQYF. CDR3 DNA sequence: TGTGCCAGCAGCTCCGGGACAGGGGGCGCGTGGCAGTACTTC.

Within the sample, this clonotype is large. The chain links TRBV25-1 to TRBJ2-5; tentatively, D is TRBD1 or TRBD2 (6 bases each). The CDR3 runs 16 residues. Trimming removed 4 bases at V and 4 bases at J, with 19 bases between. Per germline, CDR1 MGHDK and CDR2 SYGVNS. CDR3 residues: CASSAGAGSGTETQYF. CDR3 in DNA: TGTGCCAGCAGTGCAGGGGCGGGGAGCGGCACAGAGACCCAGTACTTC.

This clonotype is large in the sample. The chain joins TRBV20-1 to TRBJ2-1, with 13 bases fitting TRBD2. The ends lost 5 bases at V and 8 bases at J; junction bases unmatched: 6. The CDR3 consists of 14 residues. Germline V gene lookup returns CDR1 DFQATT and CDR2 SNEGSKA (reference sequence). In DNA, the CDR3 is TGCAGTGCTGGACTAGCGGGAGAATCCGATGAGCAGTTCTTC. As protein: CSAGLAGESDEQFF.

This clonotype is hyperexpanded in the sample. The chain links TRBV28 to TRBJ1-6; D gene ambiguous. With 3 bases removed from V and 10 bases from J, the gap between germline ends came to 13 bases. CDR1 MDHEN and CDR2 SYDVKM come from the germline V gene. CDR3 length equals 14 residues. The CDR3 sequence is CASSLGREISPLHF. CDR3 bases: TGTGCCAGCAGTTTGGGCAGAGAGATATCACCCCTCCACTTT.